This passage covers 18 T cell receptor beta chains from one sample sequenced in a study of tumor-infiltrating lymphocytes in oesophageal squamous cell carcinoma. TCRdb recomputed calls from the PCR reads with MiXCR, one row per CDR3 protein. The sample holds about 18,000 distinct CDR3 sequences, over 40% seen once. Sequencing used normal esophageal tissue next to the tumor. All receptors come from a female donor with esophageal squamous cell carcinoma.

The chain links TRBV5-6 to TRBJ1-3, with D uncertain. Germline assignment: CDR1 SGHDT and CDR2 YYEEEE. The CDR3 totals 13 residues. With 4 bases removed from V and 4 bases from J, the gap between germline ends came to 9 bases. The CDR3 reads CASSAGLGNTIYF. The CDR3 DNA reads TGTGCCAGCAGCGCGGGCCTCGGAAACACCATATATTTT. Full variable domain (remainder filled in from reference TRBV5-6 and TRBJ1-3): DAGVTQSPTHLIKTRGQQVTLRCSPKSGHDTVSWYQQALGQGPQFIFQYYEEEERQRGNFPDRFSGHQFPNYSSELNVNALLLGDSALYLCASSAGLGNTIYFGEGSWLTVV.

By share, this clonotype counts as large. The chain joins TRBV6-6 to TRBJ2-3, with 9 bases fitting TRBD2. Germline CDR1 reads MNHNY; CDR2 reads SVGAGI (reference sequence). The CDR3 sequence is 15 residues long. V trimming: 2 bases; J trimming: 1 base; junction bases outside the gene matches: 1. The DNA of the CDR3 is TGTGCCAGCAGTTACGGGACTAGCCGCACAGATACGCAGTATTTT. Encoded protein: CASSYGTSRTDTQYF.

The DNA for the CDR3 is TGTGCCAGTCTAGCGGGAGAGGCGTTTGGGGTTAGAGATACGCAGTACTTC. Its translation: CASLAGEAFGVRDTQYF. The V gene is TRBV7-4, the J gene TRBJ2-4, with 10 bases lining up with TRBD2. With V trimmed by 9 bases and J by 13 bases, 24 bases remained unmatched. This CDR3 is 17 amino acids long. The germline V gene has CDR1 SGHVT and CDR2 SQSDAQ.

This clonotype came up many times. This rearrangement joins TRBV12-3 or TRBV12-4 to TRBJ2-3; no clear D. This CDR3 is built from 12 residues. Trimming left V 6 bases short and J 6 bases short, with 10 bases between. CDR3 region: CASRLRSDTQYF. The CDR3 nucleotides are TGTGCCAGCAGGCTAAGATCGGATACGCAGTATTTT.

This sequence joins TRBV18 and TRBJ1-2; the D is unclear. The CDR3 has 12 residues. The V end was cut by 6 bases, the J end by 1 base, with 6 bases between. CDR1 and CDR2 (germline): KGHSH, LQKENI. The CDR3 DNA reads TGTGCCAGCTCCGGGAATAACTATGGCTACACCTTC. It encodes CASSGNNYGYTF.

This clonotype was observed at least ten times. The rearrangement joins TRBV6-1 to TRBJ2-7, with 9 bases identical to TRBD2. The CDR3 loop spans 16 amino acids. V was clipped by 2 bases and J by 7 bases; unmatched bases: 12. Germline CDR1 and CDR2: MNHNS and SASEGT. The CDR3 nucleotides are TGTGCCAGCAGTGAAACTCTAGCGGGATACTACAATGAGCAGTACTTC. It codes for CASSETLAGYYNEQYF.

By share, this clonotype ranks as medium-sized. This chain connects TRBV28 to TRBJ2-3, with no clear D. Germline CDR1 and CDR2: MDHEN and SYDVKM. The CDR3 sequence is 11 residues long. Trimming removed 3 bases at V and 5 bases at J, with 3 bases between. CDR3 nucleotide sequence: TGTGCCAGCAGTTTGAGAGATACGCAGTATTTT. Amino acid sequence: CASSLRDTQYF.

This clonotype was seen a handful of times. The chain joins TRBV19 to TRBJ2-5; 13 bases are shared with TRBD2. The J call may be in error: the DNA end matches TRBJ2-1 better. In germline, CDR1 is LNHDA, CDR2 SQIVND (reference sequence). The CDR3 runs to 15 residues. The chain's CDR3 is CAARTSGSKYNEQFF. The CDR3, as DNA: TGTGCCGCCCGGACTAGCGGGAGCAAATACAATGAGCAGTTCTTC.

This clonotype showed up many times. The V gene is TRBV12-5, the J gene TRBJ2-1; 11 bases line up with TRBD2. Trimming removed 2 bases from V and 6 bases from J; junction bases left unmatched: 9. There are 17 residues in the CDR3. Germline V gene lookup returns CDR1 LGHNT and CDR2 FRNRAP. The CDR3 DNA follows: TGTGCTAGTGGTTTGTCTCCTAGCGGGGGGTTGGGCAATGAGCAGTTCTTC. Its translation: CASGLSPSGGLGNEQFF.

At least ten counts were recorded for this clonotype. The CDR3 nucleotides read TGTGCCAGCAGTTCCCCGGGCCACGGGTGGATGGGCAATCAGCCCCAGCATTTT. Amino acids: CASSSPGHGWMGNQPQHF. The rearrangement links TRBV6-1 to TRBJ1-5; D unresolved. The CDR3 covers 18 residues. Germline CDR1 reads MNHNS; CDR2 reads SASEGT. Between the trimmed V and J ends, which lost 5 bases and 2 bases, there was a span of 22 bases.

The chain joins TRBV12-3 or TRBV12-4 to TRBJ2-3; D remains ambiguous. Trimming left V 9 bases short and J 4 bases short, with 11 bases between. This CDR3 is 12 amino acids long. The CDR3 nucleotides read TGTGCCAGTGAAAGAGACTCAGATACGCAGTATTTT. Protein sequence: CASERDSDTQYF.

CDR3 region: CASSPSVTDTQYF. CDR3 DNA sequence: TGTGCCAGCAGTCCCTCCGTCACAGATACGCAGTATTTT. V is TRBV6-1 and J is TRBJ2-3; D uncertain. Between the trimmed V and J ends, which lost 5 bases and 2 bases, there was a span of 8 bases. CDR3 length: 13 residues. The germline gives CDR1 MNHNS, CDR2 SASEGT.

This clonotype was counted between two and nine times. The V and J genes are TRBV7-2 and TRBJ2-1, with D uncertain. The CDR3 is 14 residues long. Germline V lookup: CDR1 SGHTA, CDR2 FQGNSA. The V end lost 5 bases, the J end lost 3 bases, and 11 bases lay between the germline ends. The CDR3 sequence is CASSLMLDYNEQFF. In DNA, the CDR3 is TGTGCCAGCAGCCTTATGCTAGACTACAATGAGCAGTTCTTC.

By proportion, this clonotype is medium-sized (0.01 to 0.1%). V and J are TRBV12-3 or TRBV12-4 and TRBJ2-7, with a possible D match to TRBD1 (5 bases). The CDR3 extends over 15 amino acids. Trimming removed 6 bases at V and 4 bases at J, with 19 bases between. CDR3 loop: CASSTERTPPYEQYF. The CDR3 nucleotides are TGTGCCAGCAGCACCGAGAGGACACCTCCTTACGAGCAGTACTTC.

A few counts support this clonotype. One end of the junction does not line up with germline, which may come from a read error. The CDR3: CASSPIRGGGRETQYF. For the CDR3, the DNA is TGTGCTAGCAGCCCAATCCGGGGCGGGGGAAGGGAGACCCAGTACTTC. This rearrangement joins TRBV7-6 to TRBJ2-7, with 7 bases identical to TRBD2. The assigned J gene may be wrong: the sequence end matches TRBJ2-5 better. Germline assignment: CDR1 SGHVS and CDR2 FNYEAQ. The CDR3 is 16 residues long.

This clonotype was observed many times. The chain carries TRBV5-1 and TRBJ2-1; perhaps TRBD2 as D (7 bases). In germline, CDR1 is SGHRS, CDR2 YFSETQ. V lost 2 bases and J lost 7, with 10 bases in between. CDR3 length equals 13 residues. The CDR3 loop is CASSLQGGNEQFF. CDR3 DNA sequence: TGCGCCAGCAGCTTACAGGGAGGGAATGAGCAGTTCTTC.

The gene calls are TRBV11-2 and TRBJ2-3; 9 bases fit TRBD2. The J call may be incorrect, as the DNA end agrees better with TRBJ2-7. This CDR3 is 15 amino acids long. Germline CDR1 and CDR2: SGHAT and FQNNGV. In nucleotides, the CDR3 is TGTGCCAGCAGCAACGCGTTAGCGGGAGCCCACGAGCAGTACTTC. Protein sequence: CASSNALAGAHEQYF.

The rearrangement links TRBV6-1 to TRBJ2-7; 8 bases align to TRBD1. The CDR3 runs to 14 residues. Germline V lookup: CDR1 MNHNS, CDR2 SASEGT. Trimming cost V 7 bases and J 4 bases; bases outside gene matches: 9. In DNA, the CDR3 is TGTGCCAGCACCGACGGACAGGGTAAATACGAGCAGTACTTC. Translated, it gives CASTDGQGKYEQYF.